The 32 T cell receptor beta chains below were found in one sample sequenced in a study of chemoradiotherapy in HPV16-positive cancers. Sequenced by immunoSEQ multiplex PCR; TCRdb stores in-frame clones only, minus some. Counted here are more than 1,000 clones, around 85% occurring once; the ten biggest clones make up roughly 6%. The sequences come from tumor tissue, collected from a patient who underwent chemoradiotherapy. All receptors derive from a human donor with HPV-associated anogenital cancer.

The rearrangement links TRBV7-9 to TRBJ1-2; D unresolved. From germline, CDR1 is SEHNR and CDR2 FQNEAQ (reference sequence). Trimming cost V 5 bases and J 3 bases, with 10 bases left between them. This CDR3 region has 13 residues. CDR3 sequence (DNA): TGTGCCAGCAGCCGCGCGGGAGACTATGGCTACACCTTC. It encodes CASSRAGDYGYTF. Full variable domain (outside the CDR3, taken from reference TRBV7-9 and TRBJ1-2): DTGVSQNPRHKITKRGQNVTFRCDPISEHNRLYWYRQTLGQGPEFLTYFQNEAQLEKSRLLSDRFSAERPKGSFSTLEIQRTEQGDSAMYLCASSRAGDYGYTFGSGTRLTVV.

V usage is TRBV7-6 and J usage is TRBJ2-5; D unresolved. The CDR3 loop spans 15 amino acids. With 5 bases removed from V and 4 bases from J, the gap between germline ends came to 17 bases. The germline gives CDR1 SGHVS, CDR2 FNYEAQ. The CDR3 DNA reads TGTGCCAGCAGCCTAGGTAGTCAGTGGTTAGAGACCCAGTACTTC. This gives the protein CASSLGSQWLETQYF.

The chain carries TRBV7-2 and TRBJ2-3, with D maybe TRBD2 (6 bases). CDR3 length: 15 amino acids. V was clipped by 5 bases and J by 0 bases, with 12 bases between them. In germline, CDR1 is SGHTA, CDR2 FQGNSA. The DNA for the CDR3 is TGTGCCAGCAGCCAGACGGGACTTAGCACAGATACGCAGTATTTT. Protein sequence: CASSQTGLSTDTQYF.

This chain joins TRBV7-9 and TRBJ2-5; D is undetermined. V shed 2 bases and J shed 5 bases, with 9 bases lying between them. The CDR3 extends over 13 amino acids. Germline V CDR1 and CDR2: SEHNR, FQNEAQ (reference sequence). Here the CDR3 reads CASSLQSVETQYF. The CDR3 nucleotides read TGTGCCAGCAGCTTACAGTCTGTGGAGACCCAGTACTTC.

The chain carries TRBV7-2 and TRBJ1-1, with D hard to call. This CDR3 region has 17 residues. The germline gives CDR1 SGHTA, CDR2 FQGNSA. Trimming removed 5 bases from V and 5 bases from J, with 24 bases in between. For the CDR3, the DNA is TGTGCCAGCAGCCCCCGTAGCTCTGGCTGGGGAAGGACTGAAGCTTTCTTT. Translating it yields CASSPRSSGWGRTEAFF.

V and J are TRBV4-3 and TRBJ2-5; TRBD2 matches at 11 bases. CDR1 is LGHNA and CDR2 is YSLEER in the germline V gene. V was clipped by 2 bases and J by 2 bases; unmatched bases: 4. The length of the CDR3 is 16 residues. For the CDR3, the DNA is TGCGCCAGCAGCCAAACTCTAGCGGGGGGACAAGAGACCCAGTACTTC. As protein: CASSQTLAGGQETQYF.

The chain is built from TRBV5-1 and TRBJ1-1; D remains ambiguous. CDR1 and CDR2 from the germline V gene are SGHRS and YFSETQ. The CDR3 covers 14 residues. V was pared by 5 bases and J by 2 bases, with 13 bases between. CDR3 region: CASRDRPANTEAFF. DNA of the CDR3: TGCGCCAGCAGGGACCGACCGGCAAACACTGAAGCTTTCTTT.

This chain links TRBV5-4 with TRBJ2-7; D gene ambiguous. The CDR3 covers 14 residues. The V gene's germline CDR1 is SGHNT and CDR2 YYREEE (reference sequence). V dropped 0 bases and J dropped 3 bases, with 10 bases sitting between them. CDR3 in amino acids: CASSLGLGNYEQYF. As DNA, the CDR3 is TGTGCCAGCAGCTTGGGTTTGGGAAACTACGAGCAGTACTTC.

The chain recombines TRBV27 with TRBJ1-5; D is ambiguous. CDR3 size: 12 residues. Germline V CDR1 and CDR2: MNHEY, SMNVEV (reference sequence). Deletions cut 3 bases from V and 6 bases from J, with 6 bases between. CDR3 residues: CASSFVGQPQHF. The CDR3 bases are TGTGCCAGCAGTTTCGTTGGTCAGCCCCAGCATTTT.

This clone was found once. The V call is TRBV6-1, the J call TRBJ1-5, with 8 bases aligning to TRBD1. Germline values: CDR1 MNHNS, CDR2 SASEGT. The CDR3 is made up of 15 amino acids. V lost 6 bases, J lost 4 bases, and 8 bases stayed unmatched. CDR3 sequence: CASRPLWTGNQPQHF. The CDR3 DNA sequence: TGTGCCAGCAGACCCCTTTGGACAGGGAATCAGCCCCAGCATTTT.

This clone has just one count. V and J are TRBV5-8 and TRBJ1-4, with D tentatively TRBD1 (6 bases). V lost 4 bases, J lost 0 bases, and 13 bases lay in between. The germline V gene has CDR1 SGHTS and CDR2 YDEGEE. This CDR3 contains 16 residues. The CDR3 sequence is CASSVGDIATNEKLFF. The CDR3 coding sequence is TGTGCCAGCAGCGTAGGGGACATCGCAACTAATGAAAAACTGTTTTTT. The complete variable domain, with remaining parts taken from reference TRBV5-8 and TRBJ1-4, reads EAGVTQSPTHLIKTRGQQATLRCSPISGHTSVYWYQQALGLGLQFLLWYDEGEERNRGNFPPRFSGRQFPNYSSELNVNALELEDSALYLCASSVGDIATNEKLFFGSGTQLSVL.

This rearrangement joins TRBV10-3 to TRBJ2-5; D remains unclear. The ends were cut back, 6 bases at V and 2 bases at J, with 16 bases in the middle. From germline, CDR1 is ENHRY and CDR2 SYGVKD. This CDR3 is 15 amino acids long. CDR3 residues: CAIRDTLNVQETQYF. CDR3 in DNA: TGTGCCATCAGAGATACCCTGAACGTTCAAGAGACCCAGTACTTC.

The chain joins TRBV2 to TRBJ2-2; 10 bases align to TRBD2. The V gene end was trimmed by 8 bases and the J gene end by 7 bases; junction bases not matched to a gene: 7. The CDR3 is made up of 14 amino acids. The germline V gene encodes CDR1 SNHLY and CDR2 FYNNEI. CDR3 sequence (DNA): TGTGCCAGCGGGAAACTAGCGGGGAACGGGGAGCTGTTTTTT. Translating it yields CASGKLAGNGELFF.

The chain is built from TRBV28 and TRBJ2-7; D might be TRBD1 (5 bases). Trimming took 4 bases from V and 2 from J, leaving 12 bases between them. Germline assignment: CDR1 MDHEN and CDR2 SYDVKM. The CDR3 has 14 amino acids. Here the CDR3 reads CASSSGRGTYEQYF. As DNA, the CDR3 is TGTGCCAGCAGTTCAGGGCGTGGAACCTACGAGCAGTACTTC.

The CDR3 bases are TGTGCCAGCAGCCAAGAGACTAGCGGGGGGGTCAGCTTATCCTACAATGAGCAGTTCTTC. Translating gives CASSQETSGGVSLSYNEQFF. The chain carries TRBV4-2 and TRBJ2-1; 14 positions agree with TRBD2. The ends lost 0 bases at V and 1 base at J; junction bases unmatched: 8. Germline loops: CDR1 LGHNA, CDR2 YNFKEQ. This CDR3 contains 20 residues.

The CDR3 coding sequence is TGTGCCTGCCATAGGACAGGGAATGGCGATGAGCAGTTCTTC. Its translation: CACHRTGNGDEQFF. V usage is TRBV30 and J usage is TRBJ2-1; 8 nucleotides match TRBD1. Germline trimming cut 6 bases from V and 8 bases from J; bases unmatched to any gene: 12. CDR1 is GTSNPN and CDR2 is SVGIG in the germline V gene (reference sequence). The CDR3 runs to 14 residues.

This clone has a single count. For the CDR3, the DNA is TGTGCCAGCCGCCTATCGGGGCCTCCCCGAGGTACGCAGTATTTT. Encoded protein: CASRLSGPPRGTQYF. This rearrangement joins TRBV27 to TRBJ2-3; D is possibly TRBD1 or TRBD2 (5 bases each). Germline CDR1 and CDR2: MNHEY and SMNVEV (reference sequence). This CDR3 region has 15 residues. V lost 8 bases and J 8 bases, leaving 23 bases between the germline ends.

The CDR3 reads CASSQDLLAGGRTSTDTQYF. Written as DNA, the CDR3 is TGCGCCAGCAGCCAAGATCTCCTAGCGGGAGGGCGAACTAGCACAGATACGCAGTATTTT. This chain connects TRBV4-3 to TRBJ2-3; 12 positions match TRBD2. V trimming: 0 bases; J trimming: 0 bases; junction bases outside the gene matches: 10. Germline CDR1 LGHNA, CDR2 YSLEER. The CDR3 contains 20 residues.

The V call is TRBV10-2, the J call TRBJ2-3, with a weak D call TRBD2 (6 bases). Germline loops: CDR1 WSHSY, CDR2 SAAADI. The CDR3 has 14 amino acids. Between the trimmed V and J ends, which lost 7 bases and 1 base, there was a span of 12 bases. CDR3 in DNA: TGCGCCAGCACCCCGCGGGACCGCACAGATACGCAGTATTTT. Amino acids: CASTPRDRTDTQYF.

The chain employs TRBV2 and TRBJ2-7; 7 bases match TRBD1. CDR1 is SNHLY, CDR2 FYNNEI, per germline. There are 15 residues in the CDR3. The trim removed 6 bases at V and 3 bases at J, leaving 11 bases unmatched. CDR3 region: CASRRDRVQGYEQYF. The CDR3 DNA sequence: TGTGCCAGCAGGCGAGACAGGGTTCAAGGCTACGAGCAGTACTTC.

This clone was picked up one time. The gene calls are TRBV19 and TRBJ1-1; D gene ambiguous. This CDR3 has 13 residues. The V and J ends lost 5 bases and 2 bases respectively, with 9 bases between them. Germline CDR1 and CDR2: LNHDA and SQIVND (reference sequence). As DNA, the CDR3 is TGTGCCAGTAGTGACCTTTTAAACACTGAAGCTTTCTTT. Translated: CASSDLLNTEAFF.

The chain uses TRBV14 and TRBJ2-5; D possibly corresponds to TRBD1 (6 bases). CDR1 and CDR2 from the germline V gene are SGHDN and FVKESK. V lost 3 bases, J lost 1 base, and 9 bases lay in between. This CDR3 is 14 amino acids long. CDR3 loop: CASSQGARQETQYF. The CDR3 DNA sequence: TGTGCCAGCAGCCAGGGGGCCCGCCAAGAGACCCAGTACTTC.

The chain carries TRBV18 and TRBJ2-1; tentatively, D is TRBD1 (6 bases). The CDR3 length is 15 residues. Germline loops: CDR1 KGHSH, CDR2 LQKENI. V was pared by 1 base and J by 2 bases, with 9 bases between. CDR3 amino acids: CASSPHREAYNEQFF. Written as DNA, the CDR3 is TGTGCCAGCTCACCACACAGGGAAGCCTACAATGAGCAGTTCTTC.

The chain links TRBV5-6 to TRBJ2-3; the match to TRBD2 covers 12 bases. Germline values: CDR1 SGHDT, CDR2 YYEEEE. The CDR3 contains 18 residues. Trimming removed 3 bases from V and 5 bases from J; junction bases left unmatched: 13. As DNA, the CDR3 is TGTGCCAGCAGCTACCTGGGACTAGCGGGTACCGAGGGAGATACGCAGTATTTT. Its translation is CASSYLGLAGTEGDTQYF.

The chain combines TRBV9 with TRBJ2-1; D may be TRBD1 (6 bases). The CDR3 totals 15 residues. V was shortened by 0 bases and J by 4 bases, with 11 bases between the two germline ends. Germline V CDR1 and CDR2: SGDLS, YYNGEE. CDR3 loop: CASSVAGAEYNEQFF. CDR3 DNA sequence: TGTGCCAGCAGCGTAGCAGGGGCAGAGTACAATGAGCAGTTCTTC.

This clone has only a few counts. The chain is built from TRBV4-2 and TRBJ1-4, with D unclear. The germline V gene has CDR1 LGHNA and CDR2 YNFKEQ. The CDR3 has 15 residues. V was clipped by 1 base and J by 7 bases, with 13 bases between them. The CDR3 DNA reads as TGTGCCAGCAGCCAAGGTCGGGCGGAGGGTGAAAAACTGTTTTTT. Translation: CASSQGRAEGEKLFF.

This chain connects TRBV29-1 to TRBJ1-2; D may be TRBD1 (6 bases). Per germline, CDR1 SQVTM and CDR2 ANQGSEA. Trimming shortened V by 7 bases and J by 2 bases, and 11 bases separated the two germline ends. This CDR3 region has 12 residues. This CDR3 reads CSAWTANYGYTF. The CDR3 DNA follows: TGCAGCGCCTGGACAGCAAACTATGGCTACACCTTC.

This clone appeared a single time. V gene TRBV19 combines with J gene TRBJ1-5, with 8 nucleotides matching TRBD1. The CDR3 is made up of 15 amino acids. Germline V lookup: CDR1 LNHDA, CDR2 SQIVND (reference sequence). Unmatched junction bases numbered 10, after V lost 7 bases and J lost 5 bases. CDR3 coding DNA: TGTGCCAGTAAAGGGTCGCAGGGGGCTCATCAGCCCCAGCATTTT. It codes for CASKGSQGAHQPQHF.

This chain uses TRBV7-9 with TRBJ2-1, with D tentatively TRBD1 (5 bases). V lost 2 bases to trimming and J lost 8 bases, with 16 bases between them. The CDR3 has 15 residues. Germline values: CDR1 SEHNR, CDR2 FQNEAQ (reference sequence). The CDR3: CASSLQQGFAYEQFF. The DNA of the CDR3 is TGTGCCAGCAGCTTACAGCAGGGTTTCGCTTATGAGCAGTTCTTC.

The chain is built from TRBV9 and TRBJ2-7; TRBD1 might be the D (5 bases). CDR1 SGDLS and CDR2 YYNGEE come from the germline V gene. The V end was cut by 0 bases, the J end by 1 base, with 11 bases between. This CDR3 spans 15 amino acids. This CDR3 is CASSVAPGKSYEQYF. CDR3 in DNA: TGTGCCAGCAGCGTAGCTCCAGGGAAATCCTACGAGCAGTACTTC.

The V call is TRBV4-2, the J call TRBJ2-1; the match to TRBD2 covers 10 bases. V was pared by 0 bases and J by 6 bases, with 5 bases of the junction left unmatched. CDR1 is LGHNA and CDR2 is YNFKEQ in the germline V gene. This CDR3 spans 16 amino acids. CDR3: CASSQERLAGANEQFF. CDR3 DNA sequence: TGTGCCAGCAGCCAAGAACGCCTAGCGGGAGCCAATGAGCAGTTCTTC.

The rearrangement joins TRBV6-1 to TRBJ2-1; weak D call: TRBD2 (6 bases). The CDR3 is 16 amino acids. Germline V lookup: CDR1 MNHNS, CDR2 SASEGT. Between the trimmed V and J ends, which lost 2 bases and 1 base, there was a span of 12 bases. This chain's CDR3 is CASSETLALSYNEQFF. CDR3 coding DNA: TGTGCCAGCAGTGAAACTCTAGCGTTGTCCTACAATGAGCAGTTCTTC.